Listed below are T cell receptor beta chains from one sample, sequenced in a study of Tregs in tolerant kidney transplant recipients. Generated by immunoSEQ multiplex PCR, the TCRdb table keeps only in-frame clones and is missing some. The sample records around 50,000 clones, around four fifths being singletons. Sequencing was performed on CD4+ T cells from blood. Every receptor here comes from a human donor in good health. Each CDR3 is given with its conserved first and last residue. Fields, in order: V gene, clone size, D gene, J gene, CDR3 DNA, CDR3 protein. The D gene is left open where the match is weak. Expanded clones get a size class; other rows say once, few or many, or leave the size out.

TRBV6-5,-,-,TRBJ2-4,TGTGCCAGCAGTTACTCGTTGGGGCGCCAAAACATTCAGTACTTC,CASSYSLGRQNIQYF
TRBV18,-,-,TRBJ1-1,TGTGCCAGCTTGGGGGGGCAGAACACTGAAGCTTTCTTT,CASLGGQNTEAFF
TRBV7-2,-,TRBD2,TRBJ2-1,TGTGCCAGCAGCGCGCGCGGGGGGGCCAGGGTCTATGAGCAGTTCTTC,CASSARGGARVYEQFF
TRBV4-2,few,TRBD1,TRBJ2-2,TGTGCCAGCAGCCAAGTAAGGGGGCGGGCCGGGGAGCTGTTTTTT,CASSQVRGRAGELFF
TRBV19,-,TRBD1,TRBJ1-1,TGTGCCAGTAGTATTCGATCCCCGACAGGGCTGAACACTGAAGCTTTCTTT,CASSIRSPTGLNTEAFF
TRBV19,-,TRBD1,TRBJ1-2,TGTGCCAGTAGTATAGCCCTCGGACAGGGAAGGGGTTACTATGGCTACACCTTC,CASSIALGQGRGYYGYTF
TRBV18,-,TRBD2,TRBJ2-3,TGTGCCAGCTCACCGGGACTAGCGGGGGCAGATACGCAGTATTTT,CASSPGLAGADTQYF
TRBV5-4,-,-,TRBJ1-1,TGTGCCAGCAGCTTGGCCCGACAGGAAAGTGTCTCTGAAGCTTTCTTT,CASSLARQESVSEAFF
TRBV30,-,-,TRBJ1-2,TGTGCCTGGAGTTATTCCTATGGCTACACCTTC,CAWSYSYGYTF
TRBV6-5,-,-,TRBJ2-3,TGTGCCAGCACACAACAGCCCCAGTTCACAGATACGCAGTATTTT,CASTQQPQFTDTQYF
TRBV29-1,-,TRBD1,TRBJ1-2,TGCAGCGTGGACAGGGGTTACTATGGCTACACCTTC,CSVDRGYYGYTF
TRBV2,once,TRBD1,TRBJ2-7,TGTGCCAGCCTTGTGGACAGGGTAGGAAAGGAGCAGTACTTC,CASLVDRVGKEQYF
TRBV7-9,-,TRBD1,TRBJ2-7,TGTGCCAGCAGCTCCGGTTATCGGGGTAGGGGGCCGCGCGAGCAGTACTTC,CASSSGYRGRGPREQYF
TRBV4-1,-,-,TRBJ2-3,TGCGCCAGCAGCCTTACTGGGGAGAGCACAGATACGCAGTATTTT,CASSLTGESTDTQYF
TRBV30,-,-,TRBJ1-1,TGTGCCTGGGCGGGTGACGGAGGGGGGAACACTGAAGCTTTCTTT,CAWAGDGGGNTEAFF
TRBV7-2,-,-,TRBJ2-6,TGTGCCAGCAGCTTAGGGAGTGCTGGGGCCAACGTCCTGACTTTC,CASSLGSAGANVLTF